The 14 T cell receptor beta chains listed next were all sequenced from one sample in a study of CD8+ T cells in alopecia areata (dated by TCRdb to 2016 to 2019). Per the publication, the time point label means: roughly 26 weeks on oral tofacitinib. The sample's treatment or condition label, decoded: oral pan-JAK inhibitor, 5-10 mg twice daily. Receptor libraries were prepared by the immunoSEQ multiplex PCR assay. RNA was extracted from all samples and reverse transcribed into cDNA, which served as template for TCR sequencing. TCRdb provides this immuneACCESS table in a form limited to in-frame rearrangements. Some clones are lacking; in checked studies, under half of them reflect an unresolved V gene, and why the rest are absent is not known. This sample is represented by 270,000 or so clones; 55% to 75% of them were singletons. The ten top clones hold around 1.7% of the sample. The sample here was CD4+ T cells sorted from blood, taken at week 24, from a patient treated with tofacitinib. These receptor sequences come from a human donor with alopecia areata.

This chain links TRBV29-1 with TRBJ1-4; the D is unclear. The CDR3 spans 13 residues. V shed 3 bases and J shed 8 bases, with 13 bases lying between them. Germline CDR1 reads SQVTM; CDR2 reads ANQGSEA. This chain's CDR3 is CSVDDWGQEKLFF. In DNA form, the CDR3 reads TGCAGCGTTGACGATTGGGGTCAGGAAAAACTGTTTTTT.

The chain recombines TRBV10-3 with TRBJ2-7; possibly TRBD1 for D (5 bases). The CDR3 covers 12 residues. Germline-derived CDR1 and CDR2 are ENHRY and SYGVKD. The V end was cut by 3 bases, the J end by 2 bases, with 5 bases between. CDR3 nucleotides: TGTGCCATCAGTGAAGGGGCCTACGAGCAGTACTTC. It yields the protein CAISEGAYEQYF.

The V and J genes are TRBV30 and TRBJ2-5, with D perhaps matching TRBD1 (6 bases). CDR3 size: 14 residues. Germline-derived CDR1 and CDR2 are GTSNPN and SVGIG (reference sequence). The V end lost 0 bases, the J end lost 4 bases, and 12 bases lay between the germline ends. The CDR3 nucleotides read TGTGCCTGGAGTGTGGGGTGGGGGCTAGAGACCCAGTACTTC. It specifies CAWSVGWGLETQYF.

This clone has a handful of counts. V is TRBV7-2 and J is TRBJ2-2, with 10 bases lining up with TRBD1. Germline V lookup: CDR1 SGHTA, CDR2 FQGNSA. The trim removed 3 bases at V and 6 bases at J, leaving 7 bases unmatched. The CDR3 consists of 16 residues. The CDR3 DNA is TGTGCCAGCAGCTTTGCCGGGACAGGGGCCTCCGGGGAGCTGTTTTTT. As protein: CASSFAGTGASGELFF.

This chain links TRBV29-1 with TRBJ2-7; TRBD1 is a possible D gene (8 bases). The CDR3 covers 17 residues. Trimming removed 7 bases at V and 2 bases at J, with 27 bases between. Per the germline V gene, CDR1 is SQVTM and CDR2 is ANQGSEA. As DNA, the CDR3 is TGCAGCGCTGGAAACCCCGCGGGGGACAGGCTTCCCTACGAGCAGTACTTC. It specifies CSAGNPAGDRLPYEQYF.

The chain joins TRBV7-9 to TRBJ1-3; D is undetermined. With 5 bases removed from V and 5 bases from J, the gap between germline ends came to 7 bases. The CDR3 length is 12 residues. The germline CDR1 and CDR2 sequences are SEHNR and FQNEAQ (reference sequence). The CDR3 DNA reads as TGTGCCAGCAGCGATGGGAGAAACACCATATATTTT. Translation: CASSDGRNTIYF.

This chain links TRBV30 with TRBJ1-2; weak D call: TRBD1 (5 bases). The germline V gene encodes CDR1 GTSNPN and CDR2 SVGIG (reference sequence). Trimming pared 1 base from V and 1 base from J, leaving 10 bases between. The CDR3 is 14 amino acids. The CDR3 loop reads CAWSATDLNYGYTF. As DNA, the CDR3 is TGTGCCTGGAGTGCGACAGACCTTAACTATGGCTACACCTTC. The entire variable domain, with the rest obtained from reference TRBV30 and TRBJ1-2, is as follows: SQTIHQWPATLVQPVGSPLSLECTVEGTSNPNLYWYRQAAGRGLQLLFYSVGIGQISSEVPQNLSASRPQDRQFILSSKKLLLSDSGFYLCAWSATDLNYGYTFGSGTRLTVV.

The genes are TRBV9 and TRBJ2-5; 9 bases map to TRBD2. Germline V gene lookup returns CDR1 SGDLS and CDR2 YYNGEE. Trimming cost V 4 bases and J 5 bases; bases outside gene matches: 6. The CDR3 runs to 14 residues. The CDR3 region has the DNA TGTGCCAGCAGCATGCGGGGGGGATCTGAGACCCAGTACTTC. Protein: CASSMRGGSETQYF. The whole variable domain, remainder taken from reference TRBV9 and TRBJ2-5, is DSGVTQTPKHLITATGQRVTLRCSPRSGDLSVYWYQQSLDQGLQFLIQYYNGEERAKGNILERFSAQQFPDLHSELNLSSLELGDSALYFCASSMRGGSETQYFGPGTRLLVL.

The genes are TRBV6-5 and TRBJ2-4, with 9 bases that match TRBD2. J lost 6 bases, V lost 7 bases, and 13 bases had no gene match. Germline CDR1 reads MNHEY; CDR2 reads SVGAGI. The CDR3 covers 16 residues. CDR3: CASTYSRGGPGNIQYF. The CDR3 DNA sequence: TGTGCCAGCACCTACTCGCGGGGGGGGCCGGGAAACATTCAGTACTTC.

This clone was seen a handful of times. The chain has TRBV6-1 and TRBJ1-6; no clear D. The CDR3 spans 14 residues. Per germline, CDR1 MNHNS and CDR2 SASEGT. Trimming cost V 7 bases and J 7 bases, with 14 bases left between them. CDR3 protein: CASTRPRENSPLHF. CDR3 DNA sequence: TGTGCCAGCACGCGACCAAGGGAGAATTCACCCCTCCACTTT.

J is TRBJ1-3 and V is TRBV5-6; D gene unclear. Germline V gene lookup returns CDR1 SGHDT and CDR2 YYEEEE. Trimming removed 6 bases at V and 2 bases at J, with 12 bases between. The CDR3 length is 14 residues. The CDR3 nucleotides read TGTGCCAGCAACCCGTGGAGAACTGGAAACACCATATATTTT. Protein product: CASNPWRTGNTIYF.

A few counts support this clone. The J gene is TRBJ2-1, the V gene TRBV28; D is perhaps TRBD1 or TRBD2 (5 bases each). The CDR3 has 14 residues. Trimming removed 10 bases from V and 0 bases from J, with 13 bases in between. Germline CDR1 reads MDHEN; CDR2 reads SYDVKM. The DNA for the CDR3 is TGTGCCACTTGGGACCGATACTCCTACAATGAGCAGTTCTTC. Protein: CATWDRYSYNEQFF. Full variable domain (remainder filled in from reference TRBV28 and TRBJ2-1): DVKVTQSSRYLVKRTGEKVFLECVQDMDHENMFWYRQDPGLGLRLIYFSYDVKMKEKGDIPEGYSVSREKKERFSLILESASTNQTSMYLCATWDRYSYNEQFFGPGTRLTVL.

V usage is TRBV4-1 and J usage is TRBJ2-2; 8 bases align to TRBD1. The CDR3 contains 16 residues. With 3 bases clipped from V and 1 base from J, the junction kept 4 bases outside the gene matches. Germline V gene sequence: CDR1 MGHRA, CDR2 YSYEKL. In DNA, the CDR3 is TGCGCCAGCAGCCACGACAGGGGACGGAACACCGGGGAGCTGTTTTTT. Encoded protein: CASSHDRGRNTGELFF.

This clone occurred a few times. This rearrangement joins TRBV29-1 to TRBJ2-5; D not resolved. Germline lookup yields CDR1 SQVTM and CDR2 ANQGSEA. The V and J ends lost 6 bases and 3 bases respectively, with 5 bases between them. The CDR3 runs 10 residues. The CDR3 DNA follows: TGCAGCGTCGCAAAAGAGACCCAGTACTTC. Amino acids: CSVAKETQYF.